The present T cell receptor beta chain was sequenced within a study of blood T cell repertoires in COVID-19. Some clones are missing from TCRdb's copy, which holds only in-frame ones; the method was immunoSEQ multiplex PCR. The sample includes hundreds of thousands of clones, around nine tenths seen only once; the top ten take approximately 6.2%. V shed 0 bases and J 3 bases; nucleotides not matched to a gene: 13. Germline-derived CDR1 and CDR2 are SNHLY and FYNNEI. The CDR3 length is 19 residues. Material: peripheral blood. The sequence came from a man between 60 and 75 years old who had recovered from COVID-19. This chain uses TRBV2 with TRBJ1-5; 8 bases are a match to TRBD1. CDR3 amino acids: CASSEAAFNLRGPNQPQHF. For the CDR3, the DNA is TGTGCCAGCAGTGAAGCTGCCTTTAACCTCAGGGGGCCCAATCAGCCCCAGCATTTT.